This T cell receptor (beta chain) emerged from a study of OX40 agonist ivuxolimab in advanced cancers. Study-level information: Head and neck, renal cell, melanoma or hepatocellular carcinoma were the cancers that dose-escalation patients had. Prior checkpoint blockade (anti-PD-1, anti-PD-L1 or anti-CTLA-4) was permitted; 35% to 50% had it.

Researchers took blood at baseline, on cycle 4 day 1, and on cycle 7 day 1. V lost 0 bases and J 3 bases, leaving 15 bases between the germline ends. CDR1 is GTSNPN, CDR2 SVGIG, per germline (reference sequence). The CDR3 contains 16 residues. TCRdb's copy holds only in-frame clones and misses some; the assay was immunoSEQ multiplex PCR. There are about 80,000 clones in the sample; nearly 95% occur only once, and 9.5% to 12% lies in the top ten. The receptor's source is an adult with an advanced solid tumor such as melanoma, head and neck, liver or kidney cancer. The J gene is TRBJ1-3, the V gene TRBV30; D possibly corresponds to TRBD1 (5 bases). Sample: CD4+ or CD8+ T cells sorted from blood, taken in a trial of the OX40 agonist ivuxolimab. CDR3 in DNA: TGTGCCTGGAGTGTACGTGGGCCGGGGCATGGAAACACCATATATTTT. Its translation: CAWSVRGPGHGNTIYF.